This record concerns one T cell receptor (beta chain) sequence. Its specific antigen is unknown. Within one base of it there is no much larger clone, and no base qualities were kept. The immunoSEQ Assay was used to sequence TCR beta CDR3 regions from DNA. The authors processed their data as follows. T cell density was computed as TCR beta template counts normalized to usable DNA estimated by amplifying housekeeping genes. The preseqR package was used to estimate richness by extrapolating to 400,000 templates for PBMC samples and to 120,000 templates for tissue samples. Clonality was calculated as one minus Pielou's evenness. Differential abundance testing on productive amino-acid clonotypes, with a minimum total count of 5 and an alpha of 0.1, was used to identify tissue-enriched TCRs. The Jaccard Index and the Morisita Overlap Index were used to measure how much the repertoires overlapped between compartments. TCR beta CDR3s were clustered by GLIPH together with public tetramer-defined viral CDR3s, and at least three viral sequences plus V-gene enrichment were required for viral motifs. What TCRdb holds here is the immuneACCESS table cut down to in-frame rearrangements. Part of the clones is not present; checked against another copy, under half of the missing clones reflect an unresolved V gene, and the others are unexplained. That table furnishes V, J and clone size, whereas the DNA furnished D and trimming. The sample table holds 78,000 or so clones, of which almost 85% were seen once. Approximately 3% of the sample comes from the top ten.

This sample is part of a study of T cells in localized non-small cell lung cancer (dated by TCRdb to about 2020). About the study as a whole: T cell repertoires of 236 early-stage NSCLC patients were analyzed, with tumors being compared against uninvolved tumor-adjacent lungs. All 240 or so NSCLC patients in the cohort were treatment-naive and had localized lung tumors that were resected. NSCLC patients had a mean age of approximately 72 years, and fewer than 150 were male and about 98 female.

At diagnosis, tumor, uninvolved tumor-adjacent lung and peripheral blood were collected and then preserved as a mix of FFPE and fresh-frozen material. For TCR repertoire profiling, blood samples were analyzed as peripheral blood mononuclear cells. V is trimmed back by 4 bases and J by 10 bases, and the junction contains 3 bases that no gene match accounts for. From the cysteine through the phenylalanine, the CDR3 covers 12 amino acids. The read is trimmed to its CDR3 DNA, 36 bases read in frame from base 1. Per the germline V gene, SGHTA is the CDR1 and FQGTGA is the CDR2. Results the study describes overall, beyond this receptor: The highest T cell clonality was observed in uninvolved tumor-adjacent lung, where clonality exceeded that of tumor, suggesting that antigenic responses were more focused in uninvolved tumor-adjacent lung. A median of roughly 58 of the top 100 tumor clones were detected in paired uninvolved adjacent lung, and 28 of these tumor clones were also found among the top 100 clones of the paired uninvolved adjacent lung. Multi-region tumor sequencing was not performed, so intratumor heterogeneity could not be excluded. Because of the exploratory design, TCR variables were selected using unadjusted p-values without false-discovery rate correction. Longer overall survival was associated with higher blood T cell density, whereas shorter survival was associated with higher adjacent-lung clonality.

The receptor was isolated from a man between 40 and 70 years old with stage I lung adenocarcinoma. The receptor chain draws on TRBV7-3 and TRBJ2-1; the central 8 bases match TRBD1. Source: peripheral blood, taken before any cancer treatment. The CDR3 protein: CASSSTGDEQFF. DNA sequence: TGTGCCAGCAGCTCGACAGGGGACGAGCAGTTCTTC.